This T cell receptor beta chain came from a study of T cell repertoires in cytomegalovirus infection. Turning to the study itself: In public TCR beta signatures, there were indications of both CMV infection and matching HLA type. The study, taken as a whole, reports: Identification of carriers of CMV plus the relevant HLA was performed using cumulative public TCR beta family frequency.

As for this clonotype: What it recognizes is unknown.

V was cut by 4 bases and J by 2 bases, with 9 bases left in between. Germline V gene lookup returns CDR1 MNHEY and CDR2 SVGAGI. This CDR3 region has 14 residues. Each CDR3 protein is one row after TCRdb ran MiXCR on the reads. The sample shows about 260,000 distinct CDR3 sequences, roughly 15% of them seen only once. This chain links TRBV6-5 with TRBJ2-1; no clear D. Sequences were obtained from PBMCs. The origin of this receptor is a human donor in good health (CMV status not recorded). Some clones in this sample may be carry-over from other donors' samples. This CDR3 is CASSWSDPYNEQFF. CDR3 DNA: TGTGCCAGCAGTTGGAGTGATCCCTACAATGAGCAGTTCTTC.